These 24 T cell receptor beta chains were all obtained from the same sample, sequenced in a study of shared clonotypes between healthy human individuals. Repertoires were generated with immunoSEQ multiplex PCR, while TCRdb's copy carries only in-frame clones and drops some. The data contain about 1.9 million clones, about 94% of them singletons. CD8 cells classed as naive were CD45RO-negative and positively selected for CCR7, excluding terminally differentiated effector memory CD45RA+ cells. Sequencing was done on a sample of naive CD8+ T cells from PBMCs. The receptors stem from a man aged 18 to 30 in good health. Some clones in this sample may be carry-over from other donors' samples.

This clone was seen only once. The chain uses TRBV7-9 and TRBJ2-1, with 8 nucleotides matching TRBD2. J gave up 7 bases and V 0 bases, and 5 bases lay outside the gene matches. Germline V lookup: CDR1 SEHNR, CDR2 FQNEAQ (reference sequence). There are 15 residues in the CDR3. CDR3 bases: TGTGCCAGCAGCTTAGCTAGCGGGAAATGGAATGAGCAGTTCTTC. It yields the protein CASSLASGKWNEQFF.

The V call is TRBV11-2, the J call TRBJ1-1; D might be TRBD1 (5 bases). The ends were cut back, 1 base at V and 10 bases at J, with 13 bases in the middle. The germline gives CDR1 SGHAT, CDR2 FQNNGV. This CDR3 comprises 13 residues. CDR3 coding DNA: TGTGCCAGCAGCTTAGGTGGGGCCTTTGGAGCTTTCTTT. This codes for CASSLGGAFGAFF. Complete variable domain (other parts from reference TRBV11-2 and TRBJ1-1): EAGVAQSPRYKIIEKRQSVAFWCNPISGHATLYWYQQILGQGPKLLIQFQNNGVVDDSQLPKDRFSAERLKGVDSTLKIQPAKLEDSAVYLCASSLGGAFGAFFGQGTRLTVV.

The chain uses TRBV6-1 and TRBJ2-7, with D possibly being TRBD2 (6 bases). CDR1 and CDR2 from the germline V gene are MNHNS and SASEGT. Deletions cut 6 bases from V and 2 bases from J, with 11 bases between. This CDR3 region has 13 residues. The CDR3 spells CASSPAGTYEQYF. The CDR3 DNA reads TGTGCCAGCAGCCCCGCGGGGACCTACGAGCAGTACTTC.

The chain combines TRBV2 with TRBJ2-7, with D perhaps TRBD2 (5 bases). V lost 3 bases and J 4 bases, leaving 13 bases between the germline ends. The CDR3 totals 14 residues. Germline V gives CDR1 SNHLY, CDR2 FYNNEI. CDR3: CASSESGVGYEQYF. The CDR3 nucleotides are TGTGCCAGCAGTGAGTCCGGGGTGGGATACGAGCAGTACTTC.

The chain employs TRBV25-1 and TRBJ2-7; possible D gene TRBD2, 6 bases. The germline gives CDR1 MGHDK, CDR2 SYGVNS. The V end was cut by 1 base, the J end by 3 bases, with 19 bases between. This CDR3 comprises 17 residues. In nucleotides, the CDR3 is TGTGCCAGCAGTGAATCTGGAGGGCCGGAGAGAGGCTACGAGCAGTACTTC. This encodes CASSESGGPERGYEQYF.

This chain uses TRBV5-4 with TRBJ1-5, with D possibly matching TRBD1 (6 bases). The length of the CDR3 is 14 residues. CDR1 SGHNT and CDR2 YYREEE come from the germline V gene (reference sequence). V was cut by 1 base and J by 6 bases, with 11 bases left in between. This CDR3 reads CASSLRGAGQPQHF. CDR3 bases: TGTGCCAGCAGCTTGCGGGGGGCAGGTCAGCCCCAGCATTTT.

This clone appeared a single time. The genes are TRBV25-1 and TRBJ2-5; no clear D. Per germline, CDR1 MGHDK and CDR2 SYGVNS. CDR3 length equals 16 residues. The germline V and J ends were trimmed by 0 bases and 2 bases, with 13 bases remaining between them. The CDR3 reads CASSEYTPVGQETQYF. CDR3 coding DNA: TGTGCCAGCAGTGAATATACCCCGGTGGGGCAAGAGACCCAGTACTTC.

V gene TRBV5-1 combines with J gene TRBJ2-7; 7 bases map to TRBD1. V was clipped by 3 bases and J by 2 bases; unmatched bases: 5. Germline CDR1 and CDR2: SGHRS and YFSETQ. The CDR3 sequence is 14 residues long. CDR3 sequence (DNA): TGCGCCAGCAGCTCGGACAGGCACCCCTACGAGCAGTACTTC. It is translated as CASSSDRHPYEQYF.

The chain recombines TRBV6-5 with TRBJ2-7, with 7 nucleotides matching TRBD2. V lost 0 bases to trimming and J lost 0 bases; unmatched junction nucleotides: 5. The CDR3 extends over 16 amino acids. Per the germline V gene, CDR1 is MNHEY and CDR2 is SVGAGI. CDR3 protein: CASSYSRGRVSYEQYF. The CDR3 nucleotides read TGTGCCAGCAGTTACTCGCGAGGGAGGGTCTCCTACGAGCAGTACTTC.

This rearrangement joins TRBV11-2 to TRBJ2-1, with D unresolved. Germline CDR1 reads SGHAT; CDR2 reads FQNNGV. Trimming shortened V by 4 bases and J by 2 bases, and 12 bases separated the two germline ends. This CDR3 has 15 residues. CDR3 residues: CASSSPEFPYNEQFF. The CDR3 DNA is TGTGCCAGCAGCTCCCCCGAGTTCCCCTACAATGAGCAGTTCTTC.

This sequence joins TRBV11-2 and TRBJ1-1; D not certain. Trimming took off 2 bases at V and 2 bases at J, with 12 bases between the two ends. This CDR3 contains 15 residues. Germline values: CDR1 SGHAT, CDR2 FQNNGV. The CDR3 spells CASSLFRRDNTEAFF. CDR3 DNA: TGTGCCAGCAGCTTATTTCGAAGGGATAACACTGAAGCTTTCTTT.

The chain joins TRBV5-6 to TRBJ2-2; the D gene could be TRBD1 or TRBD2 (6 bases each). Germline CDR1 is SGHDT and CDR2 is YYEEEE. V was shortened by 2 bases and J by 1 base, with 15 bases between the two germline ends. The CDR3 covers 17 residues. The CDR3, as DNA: TGTGCCAGCAGCTTCCTGGGGGGCCCCGGGAACACCGGGGAGCTGTTTTTT. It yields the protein CASSFLGGPGNTGELFF.

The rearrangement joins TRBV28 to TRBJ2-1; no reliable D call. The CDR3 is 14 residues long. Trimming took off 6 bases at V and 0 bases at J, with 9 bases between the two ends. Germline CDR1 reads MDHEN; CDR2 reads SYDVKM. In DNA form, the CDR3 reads TGTGCCAGCAGATGGACGGCCTCCTACAATGAGCAGTTCTTC. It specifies CASRWTASYNEQFF. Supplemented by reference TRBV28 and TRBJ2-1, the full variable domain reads DVKVTQSSRYLVKRTGEKVFLECVQDMDHENMFWYRQDPGLGLRLIYFSYDVKMKEKGDIPEGYSVSREKKERFSLILESASTNQTSMYLCASRWTASYNEQFFGPGTRLTVL.

The CDR3 spells CASSGNTGGNSYEQYF. Written as DNA, the CDR3 is TGTGCCAGTAGTGGCAATACAGGGGGAAATTCCTACGAGCAGTACTTC. This chain connects TRBV19 to TRBJ2-7, with TRBD1 identical over 8 bases. The CDR3 contains 16 residues. Trimming took 5 bases from V and 1 from J; bases not matched to a gene: 10. CDR1 LNHDA and CDR2 SQIVND come from the germline V gene (reference sequence).

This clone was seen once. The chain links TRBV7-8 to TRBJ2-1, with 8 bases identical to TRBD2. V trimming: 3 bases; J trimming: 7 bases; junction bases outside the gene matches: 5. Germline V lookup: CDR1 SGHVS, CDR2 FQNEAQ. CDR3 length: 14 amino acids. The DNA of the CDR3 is TGTGCCAGCAGCTTCGGGACTAGGGGGAATGAGCAGTTCTTC. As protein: CASSFGTRGNEQFF. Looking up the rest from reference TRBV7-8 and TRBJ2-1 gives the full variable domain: GAGVSQSPRYKVAKRGQDVALRCDPISGHVSLFWYQQALGQGPEFLTYFQNEAQLDKSGLPSDRFFAERPEGSVSTLKIQRTQQEDSAVYLCASSFGTRGNEQFFGPGTRLTVL.

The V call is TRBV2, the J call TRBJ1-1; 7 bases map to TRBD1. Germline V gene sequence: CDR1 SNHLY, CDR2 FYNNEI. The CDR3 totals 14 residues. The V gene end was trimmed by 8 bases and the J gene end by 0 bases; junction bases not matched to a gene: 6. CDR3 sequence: CASYSGQLNTEAFF. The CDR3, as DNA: TGTGCCAGCTACTCGGGACAGTTGAACACTGAAGCTTTCTTT. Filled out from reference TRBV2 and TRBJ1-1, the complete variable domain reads EPEVTQTPSHQVTQMGQEVILRCVPISNHLYFYWYRQILGQKVEFLVSFYNNEISEKSEIFDDQFSVERPDGSNFTLKIRSTKLEDSAMYFCASYSGQLNTEAFFGQGTRLTVV.

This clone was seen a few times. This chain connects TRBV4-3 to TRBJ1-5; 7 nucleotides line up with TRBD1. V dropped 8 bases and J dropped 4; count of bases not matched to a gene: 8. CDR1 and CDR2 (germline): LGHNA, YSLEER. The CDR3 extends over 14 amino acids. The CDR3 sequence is CASCVGTVNQPQHF. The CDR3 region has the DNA TGCGCCAGCTGCGTAGGGACAGTAAATCAGCCCCAGCATTTT.

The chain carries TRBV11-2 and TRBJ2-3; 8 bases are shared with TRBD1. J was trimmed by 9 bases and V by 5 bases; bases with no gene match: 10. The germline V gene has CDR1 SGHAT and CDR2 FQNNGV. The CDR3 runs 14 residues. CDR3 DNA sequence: TGTGCCAGCAGCAAAGACAGGGGAAGTCTAACGCAGTATTTT. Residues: CASSKDRGSLTQYF.

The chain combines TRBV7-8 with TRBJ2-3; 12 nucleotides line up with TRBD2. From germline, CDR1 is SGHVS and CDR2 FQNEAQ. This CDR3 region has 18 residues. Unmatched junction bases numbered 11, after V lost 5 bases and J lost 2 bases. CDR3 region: CASSRGLAGFQYTDTQYF. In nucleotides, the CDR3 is TGTGCCAGCAGCAGGGGACTAGCGGGCTTTCAGTACACAGATACGCAGTATTTT.

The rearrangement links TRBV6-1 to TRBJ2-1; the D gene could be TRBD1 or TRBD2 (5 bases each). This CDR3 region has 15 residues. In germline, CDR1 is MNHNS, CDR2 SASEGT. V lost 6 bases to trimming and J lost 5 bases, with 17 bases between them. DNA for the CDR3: TGTGCCAGCAGCGATCTAGGGTCGGGGCACAATGAGCAGTTCTTC. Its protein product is CASSDLGSGHNEQFF.

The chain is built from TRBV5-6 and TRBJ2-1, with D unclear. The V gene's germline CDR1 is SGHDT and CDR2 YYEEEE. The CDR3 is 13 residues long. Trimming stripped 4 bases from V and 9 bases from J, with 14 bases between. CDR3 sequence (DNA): TGTGCCAGCAGCCCGCGACCGGTGGGTGAGCAGTTCTTC. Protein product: CASSPRPVGEQFF. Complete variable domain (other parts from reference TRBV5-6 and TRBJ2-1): DAGVTQSPTHLIKTRGQQVTLRCSPKSGHDTVSWYQQALGQGPQFIFQYYEEEERQRGNFPDRFSGHQFPNYSSELNVNALLLGDSALYLCASSPRPVGEQFFGPGTRLTVL.

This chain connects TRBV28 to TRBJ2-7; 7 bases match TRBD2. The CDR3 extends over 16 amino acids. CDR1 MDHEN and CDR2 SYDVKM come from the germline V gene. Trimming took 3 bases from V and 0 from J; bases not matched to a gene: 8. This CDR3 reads CASSLRWRESSYEQYF. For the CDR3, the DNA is TGTGCCAGCAGTTTGCGATGGCGGGAGAGCTCCTACGAGCAGTACTTC. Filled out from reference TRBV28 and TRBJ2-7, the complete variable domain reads DVKVTQSSRYLVKRTGEKVFLECVQDMDHENMFWYRQDPGLGLRLIYFSYDVKMKEKGDIPEGYSVSREKKERFSLILESASTNQTSMYLCASSLRWRESSYEQYFGPGTRLTVT.

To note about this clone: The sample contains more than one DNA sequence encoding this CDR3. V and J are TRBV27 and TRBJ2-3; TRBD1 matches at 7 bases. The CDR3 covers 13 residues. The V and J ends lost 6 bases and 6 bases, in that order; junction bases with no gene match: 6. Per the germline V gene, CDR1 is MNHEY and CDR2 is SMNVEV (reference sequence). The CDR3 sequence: CASSLFRGDTQYF. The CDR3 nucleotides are TGTGCCAGCAGCCTATTCAGGGGGGATACGCAGTATTTT.

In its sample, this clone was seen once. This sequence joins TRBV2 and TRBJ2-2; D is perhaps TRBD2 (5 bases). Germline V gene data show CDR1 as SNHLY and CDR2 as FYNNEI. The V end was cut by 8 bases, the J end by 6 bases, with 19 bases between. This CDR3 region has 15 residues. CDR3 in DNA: TGTGCCAGCCTCGGACCGGGATTAAACGCCGGGGAGCTGTTTTTT. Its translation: CASLGPGLNAGELFF. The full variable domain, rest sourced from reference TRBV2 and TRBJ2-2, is EPEVTQTPSHQVTQMGQEVILRCVPISNHLYFYWYRQILGQKVEFLVSFYNNEISEKSEIFDDQFSVERPDGSNFTLKIRSTKLEDSAMYFCASLGPGLNAGELFFGEGSRLTVL.